What follows is one TCR beta chain and its context. Germline V CDR1 and CDR2: MNHNY, SVGAGI (reference sequence). The ends lost 0 bases at V and 5 bases at J; junction bases unmatched: 7. The CDR3 covers 16 residues. The sample is drawn from a study of cytomegalovirus exposure and HLA in healthy donors. The method was immunoSEQ multiplex PCR; TCRdb's version includes in-frame clones alone and lacks a portion of them. The profile covers some 150,000 clones, with approximately 89% appearing a single time and about 10% taken by the ten largest. Sequencing was carried out using PBMCs. This sequence joins TRBV6-6 and TRBJ2-3; 8 nucleotides match TRBD1. The receptor comes from a woman between 18 and 29 years old in good health and CMV-seropositive. The CDR3 sequence: CASSYSPGGALDTQYF. The CDR3 coding sequence is TGTGCCAGCAGTTACTCCCCAGGGGGCGCATTAGATACGCAGTATTTT.